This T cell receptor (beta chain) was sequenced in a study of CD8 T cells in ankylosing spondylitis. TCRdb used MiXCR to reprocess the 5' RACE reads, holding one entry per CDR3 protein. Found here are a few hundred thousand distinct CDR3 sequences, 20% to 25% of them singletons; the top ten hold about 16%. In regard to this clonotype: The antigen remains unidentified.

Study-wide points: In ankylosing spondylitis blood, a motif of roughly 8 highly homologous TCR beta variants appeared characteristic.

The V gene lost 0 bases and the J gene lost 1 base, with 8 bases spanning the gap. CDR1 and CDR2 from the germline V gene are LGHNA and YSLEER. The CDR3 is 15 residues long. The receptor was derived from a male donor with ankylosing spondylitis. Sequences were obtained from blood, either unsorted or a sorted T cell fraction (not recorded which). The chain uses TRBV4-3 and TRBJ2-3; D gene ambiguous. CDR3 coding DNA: TGCGCCAGCAGCCAAGAAGGAAGTCGCACAGATACGCAGTATTTT. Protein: CASSQEGSRTDTQYF.